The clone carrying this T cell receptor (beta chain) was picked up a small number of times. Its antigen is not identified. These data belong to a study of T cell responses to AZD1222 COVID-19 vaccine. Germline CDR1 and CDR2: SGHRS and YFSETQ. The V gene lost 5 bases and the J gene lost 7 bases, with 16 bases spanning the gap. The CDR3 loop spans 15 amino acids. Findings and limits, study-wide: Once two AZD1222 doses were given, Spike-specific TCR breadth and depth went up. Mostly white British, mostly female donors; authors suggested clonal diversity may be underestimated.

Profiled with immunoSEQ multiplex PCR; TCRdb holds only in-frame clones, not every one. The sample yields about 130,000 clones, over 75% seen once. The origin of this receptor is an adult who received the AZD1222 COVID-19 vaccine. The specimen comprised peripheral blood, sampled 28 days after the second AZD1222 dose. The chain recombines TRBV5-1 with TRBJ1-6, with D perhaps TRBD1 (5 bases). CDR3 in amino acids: CASSGSKGLNSPLHF. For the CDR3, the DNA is TGCGCCAGCAGTGGATCAAAGGGGCTCAATTCACCCCTCCACTTT.